This T cell receptor beta chain comes out of a study of tumor-infiltrating lymphocytes in primary liver carcinoma. CDR3 length: 13 amino acids. Germline V gives CDR1 SGHRS, CDR2 YFSETQ. Trimming shortened V by 8 bases and J by 3 bases, and 12 bases separated the two germline ends. TCR beta cDNA came from roughly 0.45 ug total RNA, primed with a constant-region primer. Researchers made the TCR beta libraries by running three nested multiplex PCR rounds with slightly modified ARM-PCR. Amplification in the first two PCR rounds was performed using TRBV1-TRBV30 forward primers and a C-beta reverse primer for 10 cycles each. TCRdb redid the calling of the multiplex PCR reads with MiXCR, one entry per CDR3 protein. Here the sample spans around 40,000 distinct CDR3 sequences, around 72% being singletons. About this clonotype itself: Here the CDR3 omits its conserved ending phenylalanine or tryptophan, so a read error is the likely source.

The source material, about 18-33 mg of unsorted bulk tissue, was used to co-extract RNA and DNA. The sample taken for sequencing was liver tumor tissue from sampling region 2. Specified subset: tumor region T2, inferior pole. This clonotype originated in a man aged 40-50 years with primary liver carcinoma and hepatitis B virus infection. The chain combines TRBV5-1 with TRBJ2-1; TRBD1 is a possible D gene (5 bases). This chain's CDR3 is CASSIGHYNEQFL. The CDR3 nucleotides read TGCGCCAGTAGCATTGGACACTACAATGAGCAGTTCTTG.